This TCR beta chain derives from a study of blood T cell repertoires in COVID-19. In the authors' workflow: It was from reference gene primer amplification that nucleated cell counts were estimated. The data were produced by immunoSEQ multiplex PCR, yet TCRdb's version contains in-frame clones alone and is incomplete. Clone size and V and J calls were adopted from that table, with D and trimming inferred from the DNA. The sample contains some 100,000 clones, over 65% of which appear only once. The germline V gene has CDR1 SGHTA and CDR2 FQGTGA. This CDR3 is built from 15 residues. Losses at the gene ends were 1 base for V and 5 bases for J; bases not matched to a gene: 6.

The chain links TRBV7-3 to TRBJ1-1, with TRBD1 identical over 8 bases. Input material: peripheral blood. This sequence was found in a man aged 65-85 years with acute or convalescent COVID-19. DNA of the CDR3: TGTGCCAGCAGCTTAAATCAGGGGGCGCATACTGAAGCTTTCTTT. This sequence encodes CASSLNQGAHTEAFF.